The clone carrying this T cell receptor beta chain showed up many times. Its antigen is unknown. Each CDR3 protein is one row after TCRdb ran MiXCR on the RT-PCR reads. Of 150,000 to 200,000 distinct CDR3 sequences listed, roughly a tenth are singletons. The sample belongs to a study of response to subunit inactivated influenza vaccine. Study-wide findings and caveats: The authors put forward the suggestion that each seasonal influenza vaccination may bring in only a limited number of new T cells.

Trimming took 6 bases from V and 15 from J; bases not matched to a gene: 15. The CDR3 runs to 14 residues. J is TRBJ2-1 and V is TRBV12-3 or TRBV12-4; 9 bases match TRBD2. The origin of this receptor is a man in his fifties who received an inactivated influenza vaccine. Sample: non-naive T cells sorted from PBMCs, taken roughly 47 days after vaccination. The CDR3 sequence: CASRVMAGGPGVFF. The CDR3 DNA reads as TGTGCCAGCAGAGTTATGGCGGGGGGGCCTGGAGTGTTCTTC.